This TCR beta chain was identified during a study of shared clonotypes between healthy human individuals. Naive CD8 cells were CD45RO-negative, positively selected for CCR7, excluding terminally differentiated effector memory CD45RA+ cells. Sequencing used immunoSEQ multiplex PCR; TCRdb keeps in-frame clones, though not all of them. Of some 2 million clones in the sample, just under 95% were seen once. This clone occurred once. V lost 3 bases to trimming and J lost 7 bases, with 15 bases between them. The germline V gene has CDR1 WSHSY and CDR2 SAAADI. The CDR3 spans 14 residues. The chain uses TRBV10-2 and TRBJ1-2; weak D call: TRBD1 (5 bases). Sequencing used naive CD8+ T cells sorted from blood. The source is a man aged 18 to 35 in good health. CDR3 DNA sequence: TGCGCCAGCAGTGATTCTGGGGGGTCGATTGGCTACACCTTC. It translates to CASSDSGGSIGYTF.